This T cell receptor (beta chain) emerged from a study of T cell repertoires in cytomegalovirus infection (dated by TCRdb to the late 2010s). Context from the whole study: Recently identified HLA-C-restricted CMV epitopes, whose presentation resists viral immunomodulation, were targeted by peptide stimulations together with well-studied HLA-B-restricted epitopes. Donor HLA type was relevant to the analysis, because carriage of CMV infection together with the matching HLA type was indicated by public TCR beta signatures.

The treatment or condition label here, explained by the study, means: in vitro stimulation with specific CMV peptide epitopes to enrich CMV-specific T cells. The reads were generated on an Illumina HiSeq 1500. Through fastp at Q25 and MiXCR, TCRdb rebuilt clones from the public reads, retaining in-frame beta chains. One record per CDR3 amino acid sequence lists the most common genes and DNA. The sample table holds about 480,000 distinct CDR3 sequences, of which more than 30% were seen once. Clones ranked in the top ten supply about a sixth of the sample. The paper as a whole reports these results and caveats: The ex vivo response was dominated by HLA-C-restricted CMV-specific TCR beta clonotypes, and the single most frequent clonotype in two of eight donors was supplied by these HLA-C-restricted clonotypes. Carriers of CMV infection plus the relevant HLA type were discriminated by the cumulative frequency of public TCR beta family members in the study cohort and in an independent roughly 350-donor cohort.

The germline ends are 11 bases apart after V is trimmed by 4 bases and J by 7 bases. Counted from cysteine to phenylalanine, this CDR3 has 13 amino acids. Just CDR3 DNA is preserved here, 39 bases in frame from base 1. From a lookup of the germline V gene, CDR1 and CDR2 are KGHSH and LQKENI. As concerns this clonotype: The antigen this receptor binds is unknown. No base quality values were provided; no much bigger clone lies one nucleotide off.

This chain is built from TRBV18 and TRBJ2-1; no D gene is confidently identified. This material consisted of cultured PBMCs, taken from culture after CMV antigen stimulation. This TCR derives from a human donor in good health (CMV status not recorded). Some clones in this sample may be carry-over from other donors' samples. The CDR3 sequence is CASSQMGGNEQFF. The DNA sequence is given as TGTGCCAGCTCACAGATGGGTGGTAATGAGCAGTTCTTC. When the CDR3 is completed using the reference TRBV18 and TRBJ2-1 genes on either side, the full variable domain is NAGVMQNPRHLVRRRGQEARLRCSPMKGHSHVYWYRQLPEEGLKFMVYLQKENIIDESGMPKERFSAEFPKEGPSILRIQQVVRGDSAAYFCASSQMGGNEQFFGPGTRLTVL.